This is a list of T cell receptor beta chains from one sample in a study of blood T cell repertoires in COVID-19. Only in-frame clones appear in the TCRdb table, and some are missing; sequencing was by immunoSEQ multiplex PCR. The sample includes roughly 86,000 clones, roughly 75% seen only once; the top ten take approximately 8.2%. Sequencing used peripheral blood. These receptors were taken from a man aged 45-65 years who had recovered from COVID-19. Each CDR3 is given with its conserved first and last residue. A D gene is named only where the DNA matches it firmly.

V: TRBV3-1/TRBV3-2
J: TRBJ2-2
D: NA
DNA: TGTGCCAGCAGCCGTGAGAGGGGGTACACCGGGGAGCTGTTTTTT
CDR3: CASSRERGYTGELFF

V: TRBV5-8
J: TRBJ2-1
D: NA
DNA: TGTGCCAGCAGCTTTGAAGCGAACTCCTACAATGAGCAGTTCTTC
CDR3: CASSFEANSYNEQFF

V: TRBV5-1
J: TRBJ2-1
D: NA
DNA: TGCGCCAGCAGCTTGATGGGGGGCTCCTACAATGAGCAGTTCTTC
CDR3: CASSLMGGSYNEQFF

V: TRBV14
J: TRBJ2-5
D: TRBD1
DNA: TGTGCCAGCAGCCTCGGTCGGACAGGGTTCCAAGAGACCCAGTACTTC
CDR3: CASSLGRTGFQETQYF

V: TRBV2
J: TRBJ1-4
D: TRBD1
DNA: TGTGCCAGCAGTTTGGACAGGGGGCGAGGTGAAAAACTGTTTTTT
CDR3: CASSLDRGRGEKLFF

V: TRBV27
J: TRBJ2-7
D: TRBD2
DNA: TGTGCCAGCAGCATTAACGGGGGGACTACTTACGAGCAGTACTTC
CDR3: CASSINGGTTYEQYF

V: TRBV5-1
J: TRBJ1-1
D: NA
DNA: TGCGCCAGCAGCTCCCAGGAGAACACTGAAGCTTTCTTT
CDR3: CASSSQENTEAFF

V: TRBV20-1
J: TRBJ2-1
D: TRBD2
DNA: TGCAGTGCTAGTAGCGGGACTAGTTTTAATGAGCAGTTCTTC
CDR3: CSASSGTSFNEQFF

V: TRBV6-2/TRBV6-3
J: TRBJ2-7
D: TRBD2
DNA: TGTGCCAGCAGACCTAGCGGGAGGGCCATGAGGTACGAGCAGTACTTC
CDR3: CASRPSGRAMRYEQYF

V: TRBV27
J: TRBJ2-3
D: NA
DNA: TGTGCCAGCAGTTTAAAACGGACAGATACGCAGTATTTT
CDR3: CASSLKRTDTQYF

V: TRBV5-6
J: TRBJ2-7
D: NA
DNA: TGTGCCAGCAGCTTAACTCCAGGGTCCTACGAGCAGTACTTC
CDR3: CASSLTPGSYEQYF